This T cell receptor (beta chain) was documented in a study of OX40 agonist ivuxolimab in advanced cancers. Whole-study context: Prior therapy, whether anti-PD-1, anti-PD-L1 or anti-CTLA-4, was allowed, and 40% had some.

TCRdb's table, derived via immunoSEQ multiplex PCR, lists solely in-frame clones and lacks some. The sample lists about 36,000 clones, roughly nine tenths seen once, with 3.5% to 5% in the top ten. This TCR was recovered from an adult with an advanced solid tumor such as melanoma, head and neck, liver or kidney cancer. This material consisted of CD4+ or CD8+ T cells sorted from blood, taken in a trial of the OX40 agonist ivuxolimab.

The CDR3 is CASTMRDRDNGYTF. The CDR3, as DNA: TGTGCCAGCACCATGAGGGACAGGGATAATGGCTACACCTTC. This chain connects TRBV11-2 to TRBJ1-2, with 9 positions matching TRBD1. Trimming removed 7 bases from V and 6 bases from J; junction bases left unmatched: 9. The CDR3 runs to 14 residues. Germline assignment: CDR1 SGHAT and CDR2 FQNNGV.